These 30 T cell receptor beta chains came from one sample sequenced in a study of somatic mutations in cytotoxic T cells in rheumatoid arthritis. Assay: immunoSEQ multiplex PCR; the TCRdb copy retains only in-frame clones and omits some. The table lists around 29,000 clones, approximately 85% of them singletons. The sample taken for sequencing was CD8+ T cells sorted from blood. The origin of the receptors is an adult with rheumatoid arthritis.

This sequence joins TRBV4-2 and TRBJ2-2, with TRBD2 matching over 11 bases. This CDR3 is built from 19 residues. CDR1 and CDR2 from the germline V gene are LGHNA and YNFKEQ. J gave up 5 bases and V 0 bases, and 11 bases lay outside the gene matches. CDR3 coding DNA: TGTGCCAGCAGCCAAGATACGGGTAGCGGGAGGGCCGTTACCGGGGAGCTGTTTTTT. It encodes CASSQDTGSGRAVTGELFF.

The CDR3 here is CASSVVGTGPGNEQFF. DNA for the CDR3: TGTGCCAGCAGCGTAGTTGGGACAGGCCCTGGGAATGAGCAGTTCTTC. The chain uses TRBV9 and TRBJ2-1; 8 nucleotides align to TRBD1. The V gene end was trimmed by 0 bases and the J gene end by 7 bases; junction bases not matched to a gene: 9. The CDR3 runs 16 residues. The germline V gene has CDR1 SGDLS and CDR2 YYNGEE. Full variable domain (rest looked up from reference TRBV9 and TRBJ2-1): DSGVTQTPKHLITATGQRVTLRCSPRSGDLSVYWYQQSLDQGLQFLIQYYNGEERAKGNILERFSAQQFPDLHSELNLSSLELGDSALYFCASSVVGTGPGNEQFFGPGTRLTVL.

DNA for the CDR3: TGTGCCAGCAGCTTAGAAACAGGGACGACAACTAATGAAAAACTGTTTTTT. This gives the protein CASSLETGTTTNEKLFF. The rearrangement uses TRBV7-9 and TRBJ1-4; D possibly corresponds to TRBD1 (6 bases). Trimming removed 1 base at V and 0 bases at J, with 12 bases between. The CDR3 totals 17 residues. Per germline, CDR1 SEHNR and CDR2 FQNEAQ (reference sequence).

The chain is built from TRBV7-6 and TRBJ2-1, with 7 bases aligning to TRBD2. V trimming: 5 bases; J trimming: 9 bases; junction bases outside the gene matches: 4. CDR1 and CDR2 from the germline V gene are SGHVS and FNYEAQ. The CDR3 extends over 12 amino acids. The DNA of the CDR3 is TGTGCCAGCAGCCGCAGCGGGATTGAGCAGTTCTTC. It codes for CASSRSGIEQFF.

V gene TRBV4-1 combines with J gene TRBJ1-1, with 7 positions matching TRBD1. The CDR3 runs to 15 residues. Germline CDR1 and CDR2: MGHRA and YSYEKL. Trimming removed 5 bases from V and 0 bases from J; junction bases left unmatched: 6. Written as DNA, the CDR3 is TGCGCCAGCAGCTCAGAGGGGGCCATGAACACTGAAGCTTTCTTT. Protein product: CASSSEGAMNTEAFF.

The chain has TRBV7-8 and TRBJ1-2, with D hard to call. CDR1 is SGHVS, CDR2 FQNEAQ, per germline. The CDR3 spans 15 residues. Trimming removed 5 bases at V and 7 bases at J, with 20 bases between. The chain's CDR3 is CASSQEVRQNGGYTF. The CDR3 nucleotides are TGTGCCAGCAGCCAGGAGGTTCGGCAGAACGGTGGCTACACCTTC. The entire variable domain, with the rest obtained from reference TRBV7-8 and TRBJ1-2, is as follows: GAGVSQSPRYKVAKRGQDVALRCDPISGHVSLFWYQQALGQGPEFLTYFQNEAQLDKSGLPSDRFFAERPEGSVSTLKIQRTQQEDSAVYLCASSQEVRQNGGYTFGSGTRLTVV.

This chain uses TRBV11-3 with TRBJ1-1; a possible D gene is TRBD1 (6 bases). CDR3 length equals 13 residues. CDR1 is SGHNT, CDR2 YENEEA, per germline. The V end lost 5 bases, the J end lost 6 bases, and 13 bases lay between the germline ends. CDR3 bases: TGTGCCAGCAGCGCTCGCCAGGGGTCTGAAGCTTTCTTT. Amino acid sequence: CASSARQGSEAFF.

The gene calls are TRBV6-6 and TRBJ2-1; possibly TRBD1 for D (6 bases). CDR1 MNHNY and CDR2 SVGAGI come from the germline V gene (reference sequence). This CDR3 contains 12 residues. V lost 2 bases to trimming and J lost 9 bases, with 8 bases between them. CDR3 nucleotide sequence: TGTGCCAGCAGTTACGTAGGGGGTGAGCAGTTCTTC. It codes for CASSYVGGEQFF.

This chain connects TRBV11-2 to TRBJ2-3; D ambiguous. The CDR3 is 14 amino acids. V gave up 3 bases and J gave up 5 bases, with 12 bases separating them. Germline V gene lookup returns CDR1 SGHAT and CDR2 FQNNGV. The CDR3 sequence is CASSFLDYLDTQYF. The DNA of the CDR3 is TGTGCCAGCAGCTTTCTAGATTATTTAGATACGCAGTATTTT.

Written as DNA, the CDR3 is TGCGCCAGCTCCGGGACTAGGTTGGGCAAGGAGACCCAGTACTTC. It specifies CASSGTRLGKETQYF. This sequence joins TRBV5-1 and TRBJ2-5, with 8 bases fitting TRBD2. V shed 7 bases and J 5 bases; nucleotides not matched to a gene: 13. The CDR3 runs 15 residues. Per the germline V gene, CDR1 is SGHRS and CDR2 is YFSETQ.

CDR3 in amino acids: CASSFPTGQEAFF. The CDR3 nucleotides read TGTGCCAGTAGTTTCCCGACCGGACAGGAAGCTTTCTTT. The chain is built from TRBV19 and TRBJ1-1; a possible D gene is TRBD1 (6 bases). V was trimmed by 5 bases and J by 8 bases, leaving 15 bases between them. The CDR3 contains 13 residues. Germline-derived CDR1 and CDR2 are LNHDA and SQIVND (reference sequence).

CDR3 in amino acids: CASSLVWLASSGANVLTF. The DNA for the CDR3 is TGTGCCAGCAGCTTGGTGTGGCTAGCGAGTTCAGGGGCCAACGTCCTGACTTTC. The gene calls are TRBV5-5 and TRBJ2-6; D is possibly TRBD2 (6 bases). CDR3 length equals 18 residues. V was shortened by 0 bases and J by 4 bases, with 17 bases between the two germline ends. The germline gives CDR1 SGHKS, CDR2 YYEKEE (reference sequence).

The genes are TRBV7-9 and TRBJ1-4, with TRBD1 matching over 10 bases. Losses at the gene ends were 8 bases for V and 8 bases for J; bases not matched to a gene: 17. There are 17 residues in the CDR3. CDR1 and CDR2 (germline): SEHNR, FQNEAQ (reference sequence). CDR3 residues: CASLGTADRGDGEKLFF. The CDR3 DNA is TGTGCCAGCCTGGGAACTGCGGACAGGGGGGATGGGGAAAAACTGTTTTTT.

The rearrangement joins TRBV30 to TRBJ2-7; 8 positions match TRBD2. The CDR3 has 14 amino acids. Germline values: CDR1 GTSNPN, CDR2 SVGIG (reference sequence). V lost 3 bases and J lost 2; bases outside the gene matches: 6. This chain's CDR3 is CAWSGGGGPYEQYF. The CDR3 DNA sequence: TGTGCCTGGAGCGGGGGCGGGGGGCCCTACGAGCAGTACTTC.

The chain employs TRBV5-1 and TRBJ1-6; no clear D. This CDR3 region has 16 residues. CDR1 and CDR2 from the germline V gene are SGHRS and YFSETQ. The germline V and J ends were trimmed by 4 bases and 10 bases, with 21 bases remaining between them. In DNA, the CDR3 is TGCGCCAGCAGCCCTTTAGGGCTCTCAGGCAGGTCACCCCTCCACTTT. Translating gives CASSPLGLSGRSPLHF.

The rearrangement uses TRBV5-5 and TRBJ1-5; D is unresolved. The germline V gene encodes CDR1 SGHKS and CDR2 YYEKEE (reference sequence). This CDR3 contains 13 residues. V lost 4 bases and J lost 8, with 13 bases in between. The CDR3 region has the DNA TGTGCCAGCAGCCCCATCTCTGGGGAGCCCCAGCATTTT. It specifies CASSPISGEPQHF.

The chain couples TRBV6-4 to TRBJ2-3; 7 bases agree with TRBD1. Germline CDR1 and CDR2: MRHNA and SNTAGT. Trimming took 7 bases from V and 2 from J; bases not matched to a gene: 6. The CDR3 spans 14 residues. Written as DNA, the CDR3 is TGTGCCAGCAAGGGCGACAGGGACACAGATACGCAGTATTTT. Protein: CASKGDRDTDTQYF.

The chain employs TRBV2 and TRBJ1-1, with TRBD1 identical over 8 bases. The V and J ends lost 7 bases and 3 bases, in that order; junction bases with no gene match: 7. There are 14 residues in the CDR3. Germline V gene data show CDR1 as SNHLY and CDR2 as FYNNEI. The DNA of the CDR3 is TGTGCCAGCAATCCAACAGGGGGTCACACTGAAGCTTTCTTT. Translation: CASNPTGGHTEAFF. The full variable domain, its missing parts supplied by reference TRBV2 and TRBJ1-1, is EPEVTQTPSHQVTQMGQEVILRCVPISNHLYFYWYRQILGQKVEFLVSFYNNEISEKSEIFDDQFSVERPDGSNFTLKIRSTKLEDSAMYFCASNPTGGHTEAFFGQGTRLTVV.

V is TRBV19 and J is TRBJ1-4; D is ambiguous. Per the germline V gene, CDR1 is LNHDA and CDR2 is SQIVND (reference sequence). V gave up 3 bases and J gave up 5 bases, with 19 bases separating them. The CDR3 has 17 residues. This CDR3 reads CASSIRPVARQNEKLFF. CDR3 nucleotide sequence: TGTGCCAGTAGTATTCGCCCGGTTGCCCGCCAAAATGAAAAACTGTTTTTT.

V gene TRBV13 combines with J gene TRBJ2-7; unclear D gene. The CDR3 length is 13 residues. Trimming stripped 4 bases from V and 2 bases from J, with 9 bases between. CDR1 PRHDT and CDR2 FYEKMQ come from the germline V gene (reference sequence). The CDR3 reads CASSYDPTYEQYF. The CDR3 DNA sequence: TGTGCCAGCAGCTACGACCCGACCTACGAGCAGTACTTC.

V is TRBV19 and J is TRBJ1-6, with 9 nucleotides matching TRBD1. Trimming at V came to 2 bases and at J to 7 bases, leaving 3 bases not matched to a gene. In germline, CDR1 is LNHDA, CDR2 SQIVND (reference sequence). The CDR3 runs to 15 residues. CDR3 bases: TGTGCCAGTAGTATACGAGGACAGGGGAATTCACCCCTCCACTTT. This encodes CASSIRGQGNSPLHF.

This clone showed up just a few times. J is TRBJ1-6 and V is TRBV10-3; no definite D call. Trimming pared 5 bases from V and 7 bases from J, leaving 15 bases between. The germline V gene encodes CDR1 ENHRY and CDR2 SYGVKD. This CDR3 spans 15 amino acids. The DNA for the CDR3 is TGTGCCATCAGTCAGGACGGGCCCCACAATTCACCCCTCCACTTT. Amino acids: CAISQDGPHNSPLHF.

The chain employs TRBV10-3 and TRBJ1-5; D might be TRBD1 (6 bases). The CDR3 loop spans 15 amino acids. Germline V gene sequence: CDR1 ENHRY, CDR2 SYGVKD. Trimming took off 6 bases at V and 1 base at J, with 13 bases between the two ends. The CDR3 bases are TGTGCCATCAGCGACCAAGACAGGAGCAATCAGCCCCAGCATTTT. Translating it yields CAISDQDRSNQPQHF.

The rearrangement joins TRBV2 to TRBJ1-1; TRBD1 agrees at 7 bases. Trimming at V came to 6 bases and at J to 0 bases, leaving 7 bases not matched to a gene. The CDR3 has 15 amino acids. Germline V lookup: CDR1 SNHLY, CDR2 FYNNEI. The CDR3 loop is CASRPGTALNTEAFF. The DNA of the CDR3 is TGTGCCAGCAGACCCGGGACAGCTCTGAACACTGAAGCTTTCTTT.

The rearrangement uses TRBV11-2 and TRBJ2-3, with D tentatively TRBD1 or TRBD2 (5 bases each). The germline V gene has CDR1 SGHAT and CDR2 FQNNGV. V was cut by 2 bases and J by 6 bases, with 15 bases left in between. CDR3 length equals 15 residues. In DNA, the CDR3 is TGTGCCAGCAGCTTATTTCAGGGAGACGGGGATACGCAGTATTTT. Translating gives CASSLFQGDGDTQYF.

This chain joins TRBV7-9 and TRBJ1-6; 8 bases line up with TRBD1. Germline values: CDR1 SEHNR, CDR2 FQNEAQ (reference sequence). V lost 10 bases and J lost 10; bases outside the gene matches: 12. This CDR3 region has 14 residues. The CDR3: CAIGADREGSPLHF. The CDR3 region has the DNA TGTGCCATCGGGGCGGACAGGGAAGGATCACCCCTCCACTTT.

The chain recombines TRBV5-8 with TRBJ2-7; possible D gene TRBD2, 6 bases. The CDR3 extends over 15 amino acids. Germline values: CDR1 SGHTS, CDR2 YDEGEE. The V and J ends lost 0 bases and 3 bases respectively, with 13 bases between them. DNA of the CDR3: TGTGCCAGCAGCTTGGGGTTAGCGGCAGACTACGAGCAGTACTTC. Protein sequence: CASSLGLAADYEQYF.

The chain employs TRBV28 and TRBJ1-2, with D perhaps TRBD1 (5 bases). The CDR3 is 12 amino acids. CDR1 and CDR2 (germline): MDHEN, SYDVKM. CDR3 bases: TGTGCGTCCCGGGGGGGGGACTATGGCTACACCTTC. Translation: CASRGGDYGYTF.

This clone was seen more than once but under ten times. J is TRBJ1-2 and V is TRBV7-9; D perhaps matches TRBD1 (6 bases). The germline gives CDR1 SEHNR, CDR2 FQNEAQ (reference sequence). V lost 4 bases to trimming and J lost 4 bases, with 10 bases between them. The CDR3 runs 13 residues. The CDR3 protein is CASSSTGSYGYTF. The CDR3 DNA sequence: TGTGCCAGCAGCTCCACAGGGTCCTATGGCTACACCTTC.

The chain is built from TRBV15 and TRBJ2-7; 10 bases fit TRBD2. Germline CDR1 and CDR2: LNHNV and YYDKDF (reference sequence). The ends lost 4 bases at V and 2 bases at J; junction bases unmatched: 2. The CDR3 has 14 residues. Here the CDR3 reads CATSNLAGAYEQYF. The CDR3 bases are TGTGCCACCAGCAATCTAGCGGGGGCCTACGAGCAGTACTTC.